The TCR beta chain described here comes from a study of cytomegalovirus exposure and HLA in healthy donors. 13 Jbeta primers and 60 Vbeta primers were used for the PCR. The method was immunoSEQ multiplex PCR; TCRdb's version includes in-frame clones alone and lacks a portion of them. Among around 90,000 clones listed, around 78% were seen once. CDR3 length: 16 amino acids. Germline CDR1 SGHNT, CDR2 YYREEE (reference sequence). The trim removed 4 bases at V and 1 base at J, leaving 9 bases unmatched. This clone was seen a few times. The sequenced material came from PBMCs. V gene TRBV5-4 combines with J gene TRBJ1-1; 8 positions agree with TRBD1. The sequence derives from a young man in good health and CMV-seronegative. The CDR3 region is CASSRDVTGGNTEAFF. The DNA for the CDR3 is TGTGCCAGCAGCAGGGATGTTACAGGGGGGAACACTGAAGCTTTCTTT. The variable domain in full, with the rest retrieved from reference TRBV5-4 and TRBJ1-1, is ETGVTQSPTHLIKTRGQQVTLRCSSQSGHNTVSWYQQALGQGPQFIFQYYREEENGRGNFPPRFSGLQFPNYSSELNVNALELDDSALYLCASSRDVTGGNTEAFFGQGTRLTVV.